These T cell receptor beta chains were read from a single sample in a study of control samples from healthy donors and cancer patients. TCRdb's copy holds only in-frame clones and misses some; the assay was immunoSEQ multiplex PCR. The sample yields 100,000 to 150,000 clones, 92% seen once. Sequenced input: blood. The receptors were gathered from a woman aged 50 to 60 in good health. Both conserved end residues are part of each CDR3. D genes are given only for firm matches. Expanded clones get a size class; other rows say once, few or many, or leave the size out.

clone size	V gene	J gene	D gene	CDR3 protein	CDR3 DNA
few	TRBV6-6	TRBJ2-7	NA	CASSSRDTSYEQYF	TGTGCCAGCAGTAGCCGGGACACTTCCTACGAGCAGTACTTC
NA	TRBV30	TRBJ1-5	NA	CAWSVGRTQHF	TGTGCCTGGAGTGTCGGGAGAACCCAGCATTTT
NA	TRBV20-1	TRBJ2-1	NA	CSARKRTEQFF	TGCAGTGCTAGGAAGCGGACCGAGCAGTTCTTC
NA	TRBV28	TRBJ1-2	NA	CASSHSSAGVGYTF	TGTGCCAGCAGCCACAGTTCGGCGGGGGTTGGCTACACCTTC
NA	TRBV10-3	TRBJ1-2	NA	CAISVARTYGYTF	TGTGCCATCAGTGTGGCTCGGACCTATGGCTACACCTTC
NA	TRBV18	TRBJ1-1	NA	CASYPPGLNTEAFF	TGTGCCAGCTACCCACCGGGATTGAACACTGAAGCTTTCTTT
NA	TRBV5-6	TRBJ1-4	TRBD1	CASSLKWTGNEKLFF	TGTGCCAGCAGCTTGAAGTGGACAGGGAATGAAAAACTGTTTTTT
NA	TRBV6-4	TRBJ1-1	NA	CASSDTHGSMNTEAFF	TGTGCCAGCAGTGACACCCATGGCAGTATGAACACTGAAGCTTTCTTT
NA	TRBV14	TRBJ2-1	TRBD2	CASSPTLAGGGEQFF	TGTGCCAGCAGTCCAACACTAGCGGGAGGCGGTGAGCAGTTCTTC
NA	TRBV19	TRBJ2-4	TRBD1	CASSIDRVDRGLGNIQYF	TGTGCCAGTAGTATAGATCGTGTAGACAGGGGTTTGGGAAACATTCAGTACTTC
few	TRBV6-6	TRBJ1-5	NA	CASGGPNQPQHF	TGTGCCAGCGGGGGCCCCAATCAGCCCCAGCATTTT
NA	TRBV20-1	TRBJ2-4	NA	CSASPETAKNIQYF	TGCAGTGCTAGTCCTGAGACAGCGAAAAACATTCAGTACTTC
NA	TRBV29-1	TRBJ2-7	TRBD1	CSVWTGDQQYF	TGCAGCGTTTGGACAGGGGACCAGCAGTACTTC
NA	TRBV7-8	TRBJ1-2	NA	CASSSQENYGYTF	TGTGCCAGCAGCTCCCAGGAGAACTATGGCTACACCTTC
NA	TRBV6-5	TRBJ1-1	NA	CASRAGTSNTEAFF	TGTGCCAGCAGAGCCGGGACTTCAAACACTGAAGCTTTCTTT
NA	TRBV30	TRBJ2-3	NA	CAWSVDTGTDTQYF	TGTGCCTGGAGTGTCGATACGGGGACAGATACGCAGTATTTT
NA	TRBV5-6	TRBJ1-5	NA	CASTNGGGGPRNQPQHF	TGTGCCAGCACCAATGGGGGTGGGGGCCCGAGGAATCAGCCCCAGCATTTT
NA	TRBV21-1	TRBJ2-2	NA	CASSKDWTAQKLRTGELFF	TGTGCCAGCAGCAAAGACTGGACAGCCCAAAAATTGCGGACCGGGGAGCTGTTTTTT
NA	TRBV7-9	TRBJ1-1	NA	CASSPRSGRTEAFF	TGTGCCAGCAGCCCAAGGAGTGGGAGGACTGAAGCTTTCTTT
NA	TRBV5-1	TRBJ2-6	NA	CASSRTGTASSGANVLTF	TGCGCCAGCAGTCGTACCGGGACGGCAAGCTCTGGGGCCAACGTCCTGACTTTC
NA	TRBV7-9	TRBJ2-1	NA	CASSPLRGEYNEQFF	TGTGCCAGCAGCCCTCTGCGGGGAGAATACAATGAGCAGTTCTTC
NA	TRBV6-2/TRBV6-3	TRBJ2-3	TRBD2	CASSSRGGGRDTQYF	TGTGCCAGCAGTTCTCGAGGCGGGGGAAGAGATACGCAGTATTTT
few	TRBV7-9	TRBJ2-1	NA	CASSPRGRWDEQFF	TGTGCCAGCAGCCCGAGGGGCCGGTGGGATGAGCAGTTCTTC
NA	TRBV5-1	TRBJ1-2	NA	CASRRPGDYGYTF	TGCGCCAGCAGACGGCCAGGGGACTATGGCTACACCTTC
NA	TRBV5-1	TRBJ1-3	TRBD1	CASSAGTGGAGNTIYF	TGCGCCAGCAGCGCCGGGACAGGGGGCGCGGGAAACACCATATATTTT
NA	TRBV11-2	TRBJ1-1	NA	CASSSWTEGEAFF	TGTGCCAGCAGCTCCTGGACAGAGGGCGAAGCTTTCTTT
once	TRBV3-1/TRBV3-2	TRBJ2-7	NA	CASSYTRADLYEQYF	TGTGCCAGCAGCTATACCCGGGCAGATCTCTACGAGCAGTACTTC
NA	TRBV3-1/TRBV3-2	TRBJ1-6	TRBD1	CASSPDRGRFSGNSPLHF	TGTGCCAGCAGCCCCGACAGGGGGCGCTTTTCGGGTAATTCACCCCTCCACTTT
NA	TRBV23-1	TRBJ2-1	TRBD1	CASSQSPLLNPRTGPNWPNNEQFF	TGCGCCAGCAGTCAATCCCCATTACTAAATCCCCGGACAGGACCTAACTGGCCCAACAATGAGCAGTTCTTC
NA	TRBV29-1	TRBJ1-2	TRBD1	CSVEDRDRGRRGYTF	TGCAGCGTTGAAGACCGGGACAGGGGGCGACGTGGCTACACCTTC
NA	TRBV27	TRBJ2-3	NA	CASSFDRQGPLGTDTQYF	TGTGCCAGCAGTTTTGATCGGCAGGGCCCCTTGGGTACAGATACGCAGTATTTT
NA	TRBV5-1	TRBJ2-7	NA	CASSLGLVGSRQAYEQYF	TGCGCCAGCAGCCTGGGGTTAGTGGGCAGTCGACAGGCCTACGAGCAGTACTTC
NA	TRBV28	TRBJ1-2	TRBD1	CASSQDRGGGYTF	TGTGCCAGCAGTCAGGACAGGGGTGGAGGCTACACCTTC
NA	TRBV7-9	TRBJ2-2	NA	CASDSISGELFF	TGTGCCAGCGATTCCATCTCCGGGGAGCTGTTTTTT
NA	TRBV11-2	TRBJ2-5	NA	CASSLGFQQETQYF	TGTGCCAGCAGCTTAGGTTTCCAGCAAGAGACCCAGTACTTC
once	TRBV2	TRBJ1-1	NA	CASSIVLGGSGNTEAFF	TGTGCCAGCAGCATCGTTTTAGGGGGGAGTGGGAACACTGAAGCTTTCTTT
NA	TRBV15	TRBJ2-4	NA	CATSTSLDIQYF	TGTGCCACCTCCACTAGTCTGGACATTCAGTACTTC
NA	TRBV19	TRBJ2-3	NA	CASSIVGGSTDTQYF	TGTGCCAGTAGTATAGTAGGGGGTAGCACAGATACGCAGTATTTT
NA	TRBV12-2	TRBJ1-6	NA	CASRLATGKKNSPLHF	TGTGCAAGTCGCTTAGCTACAGGCAAAAAGAATTCACCCCTCCACTTT
NA	TRBV25-1	TRBJ1-1	NA	CASSNQTQTGSTEAFF	TGTGCCAGCAGTAACCAGACACAAACGGGGTCGACTGAAGCTTTCTTT
NA	TRBV28	TRBJ2-7	NA	CASRKEVTVGYEQYF	TGTGCCAGCAGGAAGGAGGTGACAGTCGGCTACGAGCAGTACTTC
NA	TRBV5-1	TRBJ1-6	NA	CASSLAAGGGNSPLHF	TGCGCCAGCAGCTTGGCGGCGGGGGGAGGTAATTCACCCCTCCACTTT
NA	TRBV7-8	TRBJ2-1	TRBD2	CASSLAGLAGRNEQFF	TGTGCCAGCAGCTTAGCTGGACTAGCGGGCCGCAATGAGCAGTTCTTC